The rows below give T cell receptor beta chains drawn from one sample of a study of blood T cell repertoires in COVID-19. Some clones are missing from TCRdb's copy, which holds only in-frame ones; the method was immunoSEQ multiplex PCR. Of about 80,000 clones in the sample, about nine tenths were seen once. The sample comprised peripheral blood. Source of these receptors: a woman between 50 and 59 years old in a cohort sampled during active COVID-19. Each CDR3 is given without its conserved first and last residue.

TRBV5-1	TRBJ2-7	ASSRDSHEQY
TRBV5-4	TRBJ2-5	ASSFRDRGETQY
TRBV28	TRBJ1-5	ASRTTGAFGQPQH
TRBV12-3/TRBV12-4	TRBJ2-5	ASSPTGETQY
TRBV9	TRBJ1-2	ASSALGQGAKGYT
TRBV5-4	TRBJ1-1	ASSLGLVTPTRTEAF
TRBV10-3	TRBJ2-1	AISESTSGRLNEQF
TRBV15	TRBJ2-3	ATSRDRTSSSTDTQY
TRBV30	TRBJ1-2	AWSPPPPT
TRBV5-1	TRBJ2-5	ASSTGGSGQETQY
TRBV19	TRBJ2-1	ASSNSRVYNEQF
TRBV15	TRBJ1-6	ATSTSPGGNSPLH
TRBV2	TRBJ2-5	ASSEPGQGVQY
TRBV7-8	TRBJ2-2	ASSLPAGGLDGELF
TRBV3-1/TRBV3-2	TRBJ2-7	ASSALRGGSEQY